The present entry profiles one T cell receptor (beta chain) with its context. This sample is part of a study of shared clonotypes between healthy human individuals. Only in-frame clones appear in the TCRdb table, and some are missing; sequencing was by immunoSEQ multiplex PCR. The sample includes roughly 2.1 million clones, roughly 91% seen only once; the top ten take under 2%. J was trimmed by 3 bases and V by 1 base; bases with no gene match: 10. Germline assignment: CDR1 LNHNV and CDR2 YYDKDF (reference sequence). This CDR3 region has 18 residues. Only CD45RO-negative cells positively selected for CCR7 counted as naive CD8 cells, so terminally differentiated effector memory CD45RA+ cells were excluded.

Sequencing was carried out using naive CD8+ T cells from PBMCs. This receptor was identified in a man between 18 and 29 years old in good health. Some clones in this sample may be carry-over from other donors' samples. V is TRBV15 and J is TRBJ1-4; 8 bases map to TRBD1. The CDR3 spells CATSRARTGSTANEKLFF. DNA of the CDR3: TGTGCCACCAGCAGAGCAAGGACAGGGTCGACGGCTAATGAAAAACTGTTTTTT. Supplemented by reference TRBV15 and TRBJ1-4, the full variable domain reads DAMVIQNPRYQVTQFGKPVTLSCSQTLNHNVMYWYQQKSSQAPKLLFHYYDKDFNNEADTPDNFQSRRPNTSFCFLDIRSPGLGDTAMYLCATSRARTGSTANEKLFFGSGTQLSVL.